Below are 8 T cell receptor beta chains sequenced from a single sample in a study of sequential checkpoint blockade in melanoma. TCRdb's copy holds only in-frame clones and misses some; the assay was immunoSEQ multiplex PCR. The sample records approximately 12,000 clones, roughly two thirds being singletons. The sample's treatment: randomized to nivolumab then ipilimumab (arm A) or the reverse (arm B). The material was CD8+ T cells sorted from blood (inferred from file names), obtained from a patient given nivolumab and ipilimumab in sequence. The source is a human donor with melanoma.

J is TRBJ2-2 and V is TRBV27, with no clear D. V was pared by 5 bases and J by 6 bases, with 10 bases between. This CDR3 has 13 amino acids. The V gene's germline CDR1 is MNHEY and CDR2 SMNVEV (reference sequence). CDR3: CASSLQRAGELFF. The CDR3 nucleotides read TGTGCCAGCAGTCTACAGAGAGCCGGGGAGCTGTTTTTT.

The chain couples TRBV7-9 to TRBJ2-5; TRBD2 matches at 11 bases. In germline, CDR1 is SEHNR, CDR2 FQNEAQ (reference sequence). V shed 3 bases, J shed 4 bases, and the junction held 4 bases outside the gene matches. This CDR3 contains 15 residues. The CDR3 loop reads CASSFSSGGAETQYF. DNA for the CDR3: TGTGCCAGCAGCTTTAGTAGCGGGGGGGCAGAGACCCAGTACTTC.

J is TRBJ2-2 and V is TRBV7-9; 9 positions agree with TRBD1. The CDR3 contains 16 residues. The V gene end was trimmed by 3 bases and the J gene end by 5 bases; junction bases not matched to a gene: 7. Germline CDR1 is SEHNR and CDR2 is FQNEAQ (reference sequence). DNA of the CDR3: TGTGCCAGCAGCTTCCGGGACAGGGAGGCTACCGGGGAGCTGTTTTTT. It is translated as CASSFRDREATGELFF.

The chain couples TRBV5-1 to TRBJ1-2; possible D gene TRBD1, 5 bases. Trimming left V 3 bases short and J 8 bases short, with 23 bases between. This CDR3 has 16 residues. Per the germline V gene, CDR1 is SGHRS and CDR2 is YFSETQ. CDR3 amino acids: CASSYTPDKGMDGYTF. CDR3 coding DNA: TGCGCCAGCAGCTACACACCGGACAAAGGGATGGACGGCTACACCTTC. Using reference TRBV5-1 and TRBJ1-2 for the parts outside the CDR3, the full variable domain is KAGVTQTPRYLIKTRGQQVTLSCSPISGHRSVSWYQQTPGQGLQFLFEYFSETQRNKGNFPGRFSGRQFSNSRSEMNVSTLELGDSALYLCASSYTPDKGMDGYTFGSGTRLTVV.

The V gene is TRBV6-4, the J gene TRBJ1-6, with D possibly matching TRBD1 (6 bases). The germline V gene has CDR1 MRHNA and CDR2 SNTAGT. CDR3 length equals 14 residues. V was clipped by 3 bases and J by 9 bases, with 12 bases between them. CDR3 sequence: CASSEQGPSSPLHF. CDR3 DNA: TGTGCCAGCAGTGAGCAGGGGCCCAGTTCACCCCTCCACTTT.

The J gene is TRBJ1-4, the V gene TRBV5-1; the D is unclear. The CDR3 is 14 residues long. The germline gives CDR1 SGHRS, CDR2 YFSETQ. Deletions cut 2 bases from V and 0 bases from J, with 5 bases between. CDR3 sequence (DNA): TGCGCCAGCAGCTTCTTCCCAACTAATGAAAAACTGTTTTTT. It yields the protein CASSFFPTNEKLFF. The full variable domain, completed using reference TRBV5-1 and TRBJ1-4, is KAGVTQTPRYLIKTRGQQVTLSCSPISGHRSVSWYQQTPGQGLQFLFEYFSETQRNKGNFPGRFSGRQFSNSRSEMNVSTLELGDSALYLCASSFFPTNEKLFFGSGTQLSVL.

The chain recombines TRBV18 with TRBJ1-4, with 8 bases identical to TRBD1. CDR3 length: 18 residues. Germline CDR1 is KGHSH and CDR2 is LQKENI. After removal of 3 bases from V and 0 bases from J, the junction contained 9 bases not matched to a gene. This chain's CDR3 is CASSPWTGSPATNEKLFF. CDR3 DNA sequence: TGTGCCAGCTCACCTTGGACAGGGAGCCCTGCAACTAATGAAAAACTGTTTTTT.

The chain has TRBV9 and TRBJ2-3; a possible D gene is TRBD1 (5 bases). Trimming removed 0 bases at V and 2 bases at J, with 13 bases between. The CDR3 loop spans 16 amino acids. Germline CDR1 reads SGDLS; CDR2 reads YYNGEE. The DNA for the CDR3 is TGTGCCAGCAGCGTAGAAGGACAAACCTTCACAGATACGCAGTATTTT. This codes for CASSVEGQTFTDTQYF.